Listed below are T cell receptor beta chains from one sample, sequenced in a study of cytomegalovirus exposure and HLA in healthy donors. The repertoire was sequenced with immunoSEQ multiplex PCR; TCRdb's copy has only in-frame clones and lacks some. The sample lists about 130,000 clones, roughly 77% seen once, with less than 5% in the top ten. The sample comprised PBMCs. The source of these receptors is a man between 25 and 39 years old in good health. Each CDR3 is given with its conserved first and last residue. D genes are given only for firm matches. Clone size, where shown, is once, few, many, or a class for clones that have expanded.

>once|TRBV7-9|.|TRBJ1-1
TGTGCCAGCAGCTTAGGGCGCCTAGGGGAAACGAACACTGAAGCTTTCTTT
CASSLGRLGETNTEAFF
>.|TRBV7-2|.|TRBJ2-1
TGTGCCAGCAGCTTAAGGGGTGAGCAGTTCTTC
CASSLRGEQFF
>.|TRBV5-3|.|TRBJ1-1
TGTGCCAGAAGGGCCCGGGACACCTTCAGGGACACTGAAGCTTTCTTT
CARRARDTFRDTEAFF
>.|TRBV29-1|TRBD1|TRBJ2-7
TGCAGCGTTCTTGACAGGGGGGGCTACGAGCAGTACTTC
CSVLDRGGYEQYF
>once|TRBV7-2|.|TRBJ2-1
TGTGCCAGCAGCTTGGGTGTCGGGTATGAGCAGTTCTTC
CASSLGVGYEQFF
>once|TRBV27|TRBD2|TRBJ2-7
TGTGCCAGCAGTGTCGGGACTAGCGGAACCTACGAGCAGTACTTC
CASSVGTSGTYEQYF
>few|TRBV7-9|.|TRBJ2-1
TGTGCCAGCGGGCGGGGCTCCACCTACAATGAGCAGTTCTTC
CASGRGSTYNEQFF
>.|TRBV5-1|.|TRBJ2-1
TGCGCCAGCAACTCGGACTTTATCTCCTACAATGAGCAGTTCTTC
CASNSDFISYNEQFF
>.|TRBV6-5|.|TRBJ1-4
TGTGCCAGCAGTTACTCAGGGAGTAATGAAAAACTGTTTTTT
CASSYSGSNEKLFF
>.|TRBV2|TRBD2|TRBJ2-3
TGTGCCAGCAGTCCCGGGACTAGCGGGAGAGGGAGCACAGATACGCAGTATTTT
CASSPGTSGRGSTDTQYF
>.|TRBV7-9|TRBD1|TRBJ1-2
TGTGCCAGCAGCCCATCCAACACCGGGACAGCCAGAAGAGGCGAGACCTTC
CASSPSNTGTARRGETF
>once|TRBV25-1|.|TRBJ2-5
TGTGCCAGCAGGAGTTTCGAGACCCAGTACTTC
CASRSFETQYF
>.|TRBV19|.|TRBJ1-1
TGTGCCAGTAGTCTGGGGAGAACTGAAGCTTTCTTT
CASSLGRTEAFF
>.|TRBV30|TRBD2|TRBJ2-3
TGTGCCTGGAGGGGGTCTAGCGGGGGCCCGGTTACGCAGTATTTT
CAWRGSSGGPVTQYF
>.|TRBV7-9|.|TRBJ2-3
TGTTCCAGCAGCCTGACCAGGATGCAGTATTTT
CSSSLTRMQYF
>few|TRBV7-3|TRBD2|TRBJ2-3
TGTGCCAGCAGCTCCGGACTAGCGGGAGGTTACGTGACAGATACGCAGTATTTT
CASSSGLAGGYVTDTQYF
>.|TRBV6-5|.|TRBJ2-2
TGTGCCAGCAGTTACCTCAGTCCCGGGGAGCTGTTTTTT
CASSYLSPGELFF
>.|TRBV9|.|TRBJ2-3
TGTGCCAGCAGCGTAGAGTGGCCAGATACGCAGTATTTT
CASSVEWPDTQYF
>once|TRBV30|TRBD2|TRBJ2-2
TGTGCCTGGAGGCCCCCCGGGCTAGCGGGGGACACCGGGGAGCTGTTTTTT
CAWRPPGLAGDTGELFF
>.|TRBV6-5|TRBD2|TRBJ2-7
TGTGCCAGCAGTAAAAGCCTAGCGGGGCTCTACGAGCAGTACTTC
CASSKSLAGLYEQYF
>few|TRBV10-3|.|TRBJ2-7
TGTGCCATCAGTGAGAGACTGGAAGACGAGCAGTACTTC
CAISERLEDEQYF
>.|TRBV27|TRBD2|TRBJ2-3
TGTGCCAGCAGCCCAACTCGGAGGCGCGGGAGGCCTAGCACAGATACGCAGTATTTT
CASSPTRRRGRPSTDTQYF
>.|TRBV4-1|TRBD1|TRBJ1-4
TGCGCCAGCAGCTCGACCGGGACAGCCGACAGTAATGAAAAACTGTTTTTT
CASSSTGTADSNEKLFF
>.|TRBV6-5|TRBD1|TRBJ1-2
TGTGCCAGCAGTCCGTTCGTGACAGGGATCGGCTACACCTTC
CASSPFVTGIGYTF
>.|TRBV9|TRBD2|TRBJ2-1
TGTGCCAGCAGCGAGACGGGAGGCATCTACAATGAGCAGTTCTTC
CASSETGGIYNEQFF
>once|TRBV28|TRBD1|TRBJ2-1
TGTGCCAGCACCCCCTCCGGGACAGGGGCCTACAATGAGCAGTTCTTC
CASTPSGTGAYNEQFF
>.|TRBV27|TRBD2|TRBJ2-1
TGTGCCAGCGCCTGGGTTAGCGGGATCAATGAGCAGTTCTTC
CASAWVSGINEQFF
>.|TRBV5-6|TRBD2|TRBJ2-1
TGTGCCAGCAGCTCCGGGACTAGTCGTCATGAGCAGTTCTTC
CASSSGTSRHEQFF
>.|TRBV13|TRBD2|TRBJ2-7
TGTGCCAGCAGCACCCCCGGGACTAGCACCTACGAGCAGTACTTC
CASSTPGTSTYEQYF
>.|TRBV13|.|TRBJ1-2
TGTGCCAGCAGCTTAGGGCGGAAGCCCTCCTATGGCTACACCTTC
CASSLGRKPSYGYTF
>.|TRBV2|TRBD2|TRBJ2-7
TGTGCCAGCAGTGGAGGGTACGGGAGGGCCGCCTACGAGCAGTACTTC
CASSGGYGRAAYEQYF
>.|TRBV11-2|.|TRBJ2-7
TGTGCCAGCAGCCTCCAGTACGAGCAGTACTTC
CASSLQYEQYF
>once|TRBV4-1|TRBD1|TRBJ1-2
TGCGCCAGCAGCCAAGTGGGACAGGGACTCTATGGCTACACCTTC
CASSQVGQGLYGYTF
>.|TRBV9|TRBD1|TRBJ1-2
TGTGCCAGCAGCGCCGGGACAGGGAACTATGGCTACACCTTC
CASSAGTGNYGYTF
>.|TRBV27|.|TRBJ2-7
TGTGCCAGCCCCCGCCATGCCGGGAACGAGCAGTACTTC
CASPRHAGNEQYF
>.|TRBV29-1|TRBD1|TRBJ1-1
TGCAGCGCCCGACAGGGAGTCGCTGAAGCTTTCTTT
CSARQGVAEAFF
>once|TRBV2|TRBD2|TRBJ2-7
TGTGCCAGCAGTGAAGGGACTAGCGGAACCTACGAGCAGTACTTC
CASSEGTSGTYEQYF
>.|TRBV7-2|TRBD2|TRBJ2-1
TGTGCCAGCAGCCCAGACGCACTAGCGGGAGTAGGGTATGAGCAGTTCTTC
CASSPDALAGVGYEQFF